The clone carrying this T cell receptor beta chain was counted only a few times. Its specificity is not known. V lost 6 bases and J lost 4; bases outside the gene matches: 7. The CDR3 contains 13 residues. CDR1 and CDR2 (germline): DFQATT, SNEGSKA (reference sequence). 5'-RACE, quantitative and with molecular barcodes, yielded the TCR beta libraries. TCRdb independently ran MiXCR on the 5' RACE reads; one entry per CDR3 protein. This sample has under 450,000 distinct CDR3 sequences; roughly 18% occur once, and the top ten carry approximately 1%. The data are from a study of CD8 T cells in ankylosing spondylitis. Overall study findings and caveats: Researchers reportedly found disease-linked clones significantly enriched in matched ankylosing spondylitis synovial fluid. There was a TCR beta motif, made of several highly homologous variants, that appeared characteristic of ankylosing spondylitis blood. Disease-linked clones, CD8+, were relatively rare in peripheral blood.

The sequence came from a male donor with ankylosing spondylitis. The genes are TRBV20-1 and TRBJ2-7; TRBD1 aligns across 9 bases. The sample taken for sequencing was blood, either unsorted or a sorted T cell fraction (not recorded which). CDR3 DNA sequence: TGCAGTGCCCGGGACAGGGCCGGTTACGAGCAGTACTTC. Amino acid sequence: CSARDRAGYEQYF.